This T cell receptor beta chain was identified during a study of PD-1 blockade in mismatch repair-deficient tumors. Study findings and constraints: Tumor-resident clones, often absent from pretreatment blood, expanded after pembrolizumab and then contracted.

Every patient had mismatch repair deficiency by PCR or immunohistochemistry. A few pembrolizumab responders had their TCRs sequenced. Germline CDR1 and CDR2: MNHNY and SVGAGI (reference sequence). This CDR3 region has 14 residues. V was pared by 6 bases and J by 2 bases, with 14 bases between. Profiled with immunoSEQ multiplex PCR; TCRdb holds only in-frame clones, not every one. The top ten clones hold roughly 2.7% of a sample with tens of thousands of clones, 65% to 85% of them seen once. Worth noting for this clone: The antigen remains unidentified.

The sequencing here drew on peripheral blood, taken 12 weeks after starting pembrolizumab. V gene TRBV6-6 combines with J gene TRBJ2-7; D is unresolved. This receptor was identified in an adult with mismatch repair-deficient cancer. The CDR3 here is CASSSVAVPYEQYF. In DNA, the CDR3 is TGTGCCAGCAGCTCGGTGGCGGTTCCCTACGAGCAGTACTTC.